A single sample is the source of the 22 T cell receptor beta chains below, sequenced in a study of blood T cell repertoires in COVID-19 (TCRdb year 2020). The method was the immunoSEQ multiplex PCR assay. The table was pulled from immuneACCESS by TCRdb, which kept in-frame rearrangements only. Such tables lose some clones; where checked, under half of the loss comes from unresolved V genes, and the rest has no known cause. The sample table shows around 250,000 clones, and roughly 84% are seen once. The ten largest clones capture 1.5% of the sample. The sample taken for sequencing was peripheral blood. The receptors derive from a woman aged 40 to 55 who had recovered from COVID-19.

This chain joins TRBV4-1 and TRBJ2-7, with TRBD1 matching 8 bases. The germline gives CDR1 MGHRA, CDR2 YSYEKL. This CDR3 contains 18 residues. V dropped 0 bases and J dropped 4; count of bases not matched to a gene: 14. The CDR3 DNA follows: TGCGCCAGCAGCCAAGAGGTGGGAGCCGGGACAGGCTTTTACGAGCAGTACTTC. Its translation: CASSQEVGAGTGFYEQYF.

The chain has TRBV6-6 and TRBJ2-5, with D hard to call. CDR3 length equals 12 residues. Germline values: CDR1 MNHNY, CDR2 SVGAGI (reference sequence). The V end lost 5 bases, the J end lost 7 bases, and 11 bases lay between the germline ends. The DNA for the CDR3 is TGTGCCAGCAGTACCCAGTCGGGGACCCAGTACTTC. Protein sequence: CASSTQSGTQYF.

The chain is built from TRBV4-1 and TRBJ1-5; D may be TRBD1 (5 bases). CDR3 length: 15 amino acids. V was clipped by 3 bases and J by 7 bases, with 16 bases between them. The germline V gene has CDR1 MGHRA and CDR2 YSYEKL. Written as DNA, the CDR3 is TGCGCCAGCAGCCATTGGCAGGGCGACGAACAGCCCCAGCATTTT. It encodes CASSHWQGDEQPQHF.

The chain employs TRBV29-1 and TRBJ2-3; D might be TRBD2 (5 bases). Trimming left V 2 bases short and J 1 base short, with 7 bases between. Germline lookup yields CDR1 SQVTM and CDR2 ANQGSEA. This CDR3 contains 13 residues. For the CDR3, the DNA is TGCAGCGTTGAATCCGGGGGCACAGATACGCAGTATTTT. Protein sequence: CSVESGGTDTQYF.

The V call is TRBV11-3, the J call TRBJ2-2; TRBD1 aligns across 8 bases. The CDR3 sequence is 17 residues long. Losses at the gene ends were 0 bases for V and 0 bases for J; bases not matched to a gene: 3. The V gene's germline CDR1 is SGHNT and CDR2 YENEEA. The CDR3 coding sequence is TGTGCCAGCAGCTTAGATCAGGGGGCCACGAACACCGGGGAGCTGTTTTTT. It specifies CASSLDQGATNTGELFF.

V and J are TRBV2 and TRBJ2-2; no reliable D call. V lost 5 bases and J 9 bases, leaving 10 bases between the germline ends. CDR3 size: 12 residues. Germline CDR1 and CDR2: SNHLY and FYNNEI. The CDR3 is CASSTLNRELFF. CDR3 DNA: TGTGCCAGCAGTACCCTCAACAGGGAGCTGTTTTTT. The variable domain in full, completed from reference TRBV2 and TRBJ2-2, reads EPEVTQTPSHQVTQMGQEVILRCVPISNHLYFYWYRQILGQKVEFLVSFYNNEISEKSEIFDDQFSVERPDGSNFTLKIRSTKLEDSAMYFCASSTLNRELFFGEGSRLTVL.

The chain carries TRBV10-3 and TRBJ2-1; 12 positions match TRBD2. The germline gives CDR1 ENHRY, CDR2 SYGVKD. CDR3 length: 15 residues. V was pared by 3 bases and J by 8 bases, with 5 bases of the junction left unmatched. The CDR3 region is CAISEPTSGGYEQFF. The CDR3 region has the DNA TGTGCCATCAGTGAACCGACTAGCGGGGGTTATGAGCAGTTCTTC.

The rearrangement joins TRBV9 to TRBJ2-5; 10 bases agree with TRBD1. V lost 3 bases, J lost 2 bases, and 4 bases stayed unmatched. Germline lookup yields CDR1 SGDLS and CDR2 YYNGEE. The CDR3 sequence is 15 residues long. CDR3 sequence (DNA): TGTGCCAGCAGCGCGGGACAGGGGCCTCAAGAGACCCAGTACTTC. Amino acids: CASSAGQGPQETQYF.

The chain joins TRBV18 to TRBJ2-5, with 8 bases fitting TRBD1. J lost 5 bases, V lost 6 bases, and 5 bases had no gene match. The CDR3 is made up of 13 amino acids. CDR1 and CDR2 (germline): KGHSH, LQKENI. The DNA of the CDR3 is TGTGCCAGCTCCAAGGACAGGGCTGAGACCCAGTACTTC. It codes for CASSKDRAETQYF. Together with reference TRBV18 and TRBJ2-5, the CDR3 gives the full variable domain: NAGVMQNPRHLVRRRGQEARLRCSPMKGHSHVYWYRQLPEEGLKFMVYLQKENIIDESGMPKERFSAEFPKEGPSILRIQQVVRGDSAAYFCASSKDRAETQYFGPGTRLLVL.

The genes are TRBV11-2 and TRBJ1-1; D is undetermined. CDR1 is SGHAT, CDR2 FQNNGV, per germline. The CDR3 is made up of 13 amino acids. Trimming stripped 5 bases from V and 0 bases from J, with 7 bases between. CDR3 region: CASSTQLNTEAFF. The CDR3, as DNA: TGTGCCAGCAGCACGCAGTTGAACACTGAAGCTTTCTTT.

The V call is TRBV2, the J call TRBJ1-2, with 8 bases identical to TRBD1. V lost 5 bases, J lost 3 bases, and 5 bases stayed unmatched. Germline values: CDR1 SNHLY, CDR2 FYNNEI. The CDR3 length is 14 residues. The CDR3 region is CASSSTGDYYGYTF. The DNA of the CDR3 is TGTGCCAGCAGTTCGACAGGGGATTACTATGGCTACACCTTC.

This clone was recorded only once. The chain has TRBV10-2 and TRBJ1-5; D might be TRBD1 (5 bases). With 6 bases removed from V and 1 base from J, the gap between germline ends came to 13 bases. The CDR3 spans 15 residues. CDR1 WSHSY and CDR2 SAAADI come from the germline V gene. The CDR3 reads CASRIGGTSNQPQHF. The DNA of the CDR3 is TGCGCCAGCAGGATCGGGGGGACGAGCAATCAGCCCCAGCATTTT.

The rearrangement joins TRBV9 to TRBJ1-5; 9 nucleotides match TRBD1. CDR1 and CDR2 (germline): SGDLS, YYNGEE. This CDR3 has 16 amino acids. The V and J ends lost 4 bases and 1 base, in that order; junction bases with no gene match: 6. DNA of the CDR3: TGTGCCAGCAGCCCGACCGGGACAGGGAGCAATCAGCCCCAGCATTTT. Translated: CASSPTGTGSNQPQHF. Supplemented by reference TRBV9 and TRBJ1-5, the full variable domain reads DSGVTQTPKHLITATGQRVTLRCSPRSGDLSVYWYQQSLDQGLQFLIQYYNGEERAKGNILERFSAQQFPDLHSELNLSSLELGDSALYFCASSPTGTGSNQPQHFGDGTRLSIL.

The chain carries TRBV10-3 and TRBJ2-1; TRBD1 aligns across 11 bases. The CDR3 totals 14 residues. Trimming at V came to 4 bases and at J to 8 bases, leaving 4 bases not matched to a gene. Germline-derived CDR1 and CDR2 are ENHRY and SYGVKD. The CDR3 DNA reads TGTGCCATCAGTGGAGGGGACAGGGGGGATGAGCAGTTCTTC. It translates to CAISGGDRGDEQFF.

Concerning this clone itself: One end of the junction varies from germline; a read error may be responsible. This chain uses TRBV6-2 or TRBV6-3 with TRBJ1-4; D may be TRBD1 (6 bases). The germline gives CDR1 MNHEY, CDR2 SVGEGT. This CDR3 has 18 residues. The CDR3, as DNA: TGTGCCAGCAGTTACTCAACAACCCGACAGGAAACTAAAGAAAAACTGTTTTTT. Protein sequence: CASSYSTTRQETKEKLFF.

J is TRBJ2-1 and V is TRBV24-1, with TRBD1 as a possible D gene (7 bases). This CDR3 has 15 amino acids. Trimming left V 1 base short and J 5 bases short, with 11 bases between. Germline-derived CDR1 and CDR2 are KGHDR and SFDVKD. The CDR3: CATSDLDREDNEQFF. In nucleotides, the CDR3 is TGTGCCACCAGTGATTTAGACAGGGAGGACAATGAGCAGTTCTTC.

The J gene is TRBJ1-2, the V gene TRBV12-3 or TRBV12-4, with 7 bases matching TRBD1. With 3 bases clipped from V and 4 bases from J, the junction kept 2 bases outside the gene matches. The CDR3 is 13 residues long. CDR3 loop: CASSFDRAYGYTF. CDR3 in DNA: TGTGCCAGCAGTTTTGACAGGGCCTATGGCTACACCTTC.

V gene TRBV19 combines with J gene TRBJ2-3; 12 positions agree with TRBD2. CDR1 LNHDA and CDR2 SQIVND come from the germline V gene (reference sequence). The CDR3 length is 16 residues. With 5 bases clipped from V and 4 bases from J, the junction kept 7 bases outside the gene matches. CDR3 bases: TGTGCCAGTAGTTTACAGCTAGCGGGGGGGCCAGATACGCAGTATTTT. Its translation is CASSLQLAGGPDTQYF.

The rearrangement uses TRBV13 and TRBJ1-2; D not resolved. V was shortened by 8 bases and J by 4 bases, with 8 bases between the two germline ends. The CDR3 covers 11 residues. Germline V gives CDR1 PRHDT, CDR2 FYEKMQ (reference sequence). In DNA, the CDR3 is TGTGCCAGCGGGGAGGGCTATGGCTACACCTTC. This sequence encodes CASGEGYGYTF.

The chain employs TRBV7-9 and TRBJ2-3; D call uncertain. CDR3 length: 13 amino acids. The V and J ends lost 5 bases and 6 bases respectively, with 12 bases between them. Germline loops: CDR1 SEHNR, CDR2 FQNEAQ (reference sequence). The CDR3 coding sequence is TGTGCCAGCAGCCCCCCCTCTATGGATACGCAGTATTTT. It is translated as CASSPPSMDTQYF.

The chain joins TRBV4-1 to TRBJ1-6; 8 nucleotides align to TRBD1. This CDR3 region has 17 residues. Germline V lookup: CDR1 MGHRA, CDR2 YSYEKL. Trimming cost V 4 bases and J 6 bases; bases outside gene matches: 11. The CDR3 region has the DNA TGCGCCAGCAGCCTCCAACCTGACAGGGGACGTAATTCACCCCTCCACTTT. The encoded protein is CASSLQPDRGRNSPLHF.

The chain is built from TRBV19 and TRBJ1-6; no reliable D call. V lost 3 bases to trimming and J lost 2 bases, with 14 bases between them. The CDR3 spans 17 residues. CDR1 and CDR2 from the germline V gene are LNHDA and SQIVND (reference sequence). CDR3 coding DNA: TGTGCCAGTAGTATTAGTCCCGGAGCGACCTATAATTCACCCCTCCACTTT. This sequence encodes CASSISPGATYNSPLHF.